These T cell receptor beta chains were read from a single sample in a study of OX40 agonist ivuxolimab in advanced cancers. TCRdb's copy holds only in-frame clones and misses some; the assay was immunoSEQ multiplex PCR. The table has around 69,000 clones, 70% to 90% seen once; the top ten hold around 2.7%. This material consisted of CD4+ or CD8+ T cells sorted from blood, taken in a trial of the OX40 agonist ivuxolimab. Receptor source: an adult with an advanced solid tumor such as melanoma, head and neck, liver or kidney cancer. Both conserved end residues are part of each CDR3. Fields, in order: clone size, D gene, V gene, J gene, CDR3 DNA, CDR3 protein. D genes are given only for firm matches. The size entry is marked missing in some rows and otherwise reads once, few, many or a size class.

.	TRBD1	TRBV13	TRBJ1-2	TGTGCCAGCAGCTTCGGACAGGGAGCGAACTATGGCTACACCTTC	CASSFGQGANYGYTF
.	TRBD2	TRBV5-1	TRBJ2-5	TGCGCCAGCACCCTCGGGGGGGCCGAAGAGACCCAGTACTTC	CASTLGGAEETQYF
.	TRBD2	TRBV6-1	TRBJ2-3	TGTGCCAGCAGGGAGGGACTAGCGGGCACAGATACGCAGTATTTT	CASREGLAGTDTQYF
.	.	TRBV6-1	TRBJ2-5	TGTGCCAGCAGTGAAGCTCGTGTGTTCCAAGAGACCCAGTACTTC	CASSEARVFQETQYF
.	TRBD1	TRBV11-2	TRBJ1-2	TGTGCCAGCAGCTTTGACAGGGAGCGTGGCTACACCTTC	CASSFDRERGYTF
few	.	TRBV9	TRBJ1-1	TGTGCCAGCAGCCTGGGGGACGGGACTGAAGCTTTCTTT	CASSLGDGTEAFF
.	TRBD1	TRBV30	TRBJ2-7	TGTGCCTGGAGTGTCCTGGGACAGGCCTACGTACAGTACTTC	CAWSVLGQAYVQYF
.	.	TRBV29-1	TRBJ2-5	TGCAGCGGGCAAGAGCAAGAGACCCAGTACTTC	CSGQEQETQYF
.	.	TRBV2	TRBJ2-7	TGTGCCAGCAGTGCCTCCTACGAGCAGTACTTC	CASSASYEQYF
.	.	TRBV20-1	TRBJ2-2	TGCAGTGCTAGAGAAGGGGAGGAGCTGTTTTTT	CSAREGEELFF
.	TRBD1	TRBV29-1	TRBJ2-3	TGCAGCGCGACAGGGCCGGCCGGCACAGATACGCAGTATTTT	CSATGPAGTDTQYF
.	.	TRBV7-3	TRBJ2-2	TGTGCCAGCAGCCCGGGACAGAACACCGGGGAGCTGTTTTTT	CASSPGQNTGELFF
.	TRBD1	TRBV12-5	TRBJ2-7	TGTGCTAGTGGAGAACGGACAGGGCGGTCCTACGAGCAGTACTTC	CASGERTGRSYEQYF
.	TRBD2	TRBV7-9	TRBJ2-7	TGTGCCAGCAGCGACGGGACTAGCGGGAGAAGATACGAGCAGTACTTC	CASSDGTSGRRYEQYF
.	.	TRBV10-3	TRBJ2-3	TGTGCCATCAGTGCACAGGGAAACACAGATACGCAGTATTTT	CAISAQGNTDTQYF
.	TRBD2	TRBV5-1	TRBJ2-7	TGCGCCAGCAGCTTGGCCTTCTATGACCCGGCGGGGGACGAGCAGTACTTC	CASSLAFYDPAGDEQYF
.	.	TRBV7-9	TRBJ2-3	TGTGCCAGCAGGTGGGGCGGGAACACAGATACGCAGTATTTT	CASRWGGNTDTQYF
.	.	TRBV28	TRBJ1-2	TGTGCCAGCAGTTCCCCCACCTACACTTCGGGGCGCGGGAACTATGGCTACACCTTC	CASSSPTYTSGRGNYGYTF
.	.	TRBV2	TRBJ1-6	TGTGCCACCGGGACGTATGGAAGGCACTCACCCCTCCACTTT	CATGTYGRHSPLHF
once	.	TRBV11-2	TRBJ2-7	TGTGCCAGCAGTCCAGGGCAGGACGGCGAGCAGTACTTC	CASSPGQDGEQYF
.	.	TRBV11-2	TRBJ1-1	TGTGCCAGCTCCCCGTCGAGACGGGCTTTCTTT	CASSPSRRAFF
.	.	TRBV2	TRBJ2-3	TGTGCCAGCAGTGCCTCCATCACAGATACGCAGTATTTT	CASSASITDTQYF
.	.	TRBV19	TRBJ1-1	TGTGCCAGTAGAGATACAGGAGGCGGGAGGACTGAAGCTTTCTTT	CASRDTGGGRTEAFF
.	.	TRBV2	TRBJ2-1	TGTGCCAGCAGCCAGTTTAATGAGCAGTTCTTC	CASSQFNEQFF